This is a list of T cell receptor beta chains from one sample in a study of CD8 T cells in Susac syndrome. TCRdb reanalysed the immunoSEQ multiplex PCR reads using MiXCR and keeps one entry per CDR3 protein. The repertoire holds some 450,000 distinct CDR3 sequences, around 85% seen once, with roughly 0.11% in the top ten. The sample taken for sequencing was CD8+ T cells from PBMCs. The receptors come from a human donor with multiple sclerosis. CDR3s include the opening cysteine and the closing phenylalanine or tryptophan. D genes are given only for firm matches. Size tells how often a clone was seen (once, few, many) or the class of an expanded clone, and some rows leave it out.

d_call | j_call | v_call | clone_size | cdr3_nt | cdr3_aa
- | TRBJ1-1 | TRBV27 | - | TGTGCCAGCAGTCTTACAGGGTCTATGACTGAAGCTTTCTTT | CASSLTGSMTEAFF
- | TRBJ2-1 | TRBV4-2 | - | TGTGCCAGCAGCCAAGACGACCCCTCAGGGATTAGCTCCTACAATGAGCAGTTCTTC | CASSQDDPSGISSYNEQFF
- | TRBJ2-2 | TRBV5-1 | - | TGCGCCAGCAGCTTGGAGTGGGGGGACACCGGGGAGCTGTTTTTT | CASSLEWGDTGELFF
- | TRBJ2-3 | TRBV6-5 | - | TGTGCCAGCAGTTACTCGGAAACGCGCACAGATACGCAGTATTTT | CASSYSETRTDTQYF
- | TRBJ2-7 | TRBV27 | few | TGTGCCAGCAGTACCACGGGCCTCCATGCCGAGCAGTACTTC | CASSTTGLHAEQYF
- | TRBJ2-1 | TRBV20-1 | - | TGCAGTGCCAGAGGACTGGCTTCCTACAATGAGCAGTTCTTC | CSARGLASYNEQFF
- | TRBJ1-2 | TRBV12-3/TRBV12-4 | - | TGTGCCAGCAGTTTCAAAACCCTCTATGGCTACACCTTC | CASSFKTLYGYTF
- | TRBJ1-1 | TRBV4-1 | - | TGCGCCAGCAGCCAATTTAACGGTGAGGTGGGTTTCTTT | CASSQFNGEVGFF
TRBD1 | TRBJ2-3 | TRBV12-3/TRBV12-4 | - | TGTGCCAGCAGTTTTTACTTGGACAGGGGGTCCACAGATACGCAGTATTTT | CASSFYLDRGSTDTQYF
TRBD1 | TRBJ2-7 | TRBV7-3 | - | TGTGCCAACGGGGGACAGGGGGAAGACGAGCAGTACTTC | CANGGQGEDEQYF
- | TRBJ1-6 | TRBV7-6 | - | TGTGCCAGCAGCTTAGGGGCAGCCAATTCACCCCTCCACTTT | CASSLGAANSPLHF
- | TRBJ2-7 | TRBV13 | - | TGTGCCAGCAGCTTAGAGCAGGTTAGCTCCTACGAGCAGTACTTC | CASSLEQVSSYEQYF
- | TRBJ1-6 | TRBV27 | - | TGTGCCAGCAGTTTTGGAGCAGGTGGTTCACCCCTCCACTTT | CASSFGAGGSPLHF
- | TRBJ1-4 | TRBV12-3/TRBV12-4 | - | TGTGCCAGCAGTTTGGATGCTAATGAAAAACTGTTTTTT | CASSLDANEKLFF
- | TRBJ1-4 | TRBV4-1 | - | TGCGCCAGCAGCCAAGAGACTGCGCCAACTAATGAAAAACTGTTTTTT | CASSQETAPTNEKLFF
TRBD1 | TRBJ2-5 | TRBV29-1 | - | TGCAGCGTTGAATTAACGGGACAGGGTTTAGAGACCCAGTACTTC | CSVELTGQGLETQYF
TRBD2 | TRBJ2-3 | TRBV7-6 | - | TGTGCCAGCTCGGCTCCGGGGGGGGCGACAGATACGCAGTATTTT | CASSAPGGATDTQYF
- | TRBJ2-3 | TRBV20-1 | - | TGCAGTGCTAGAGATGGACCGATTCTCACAGATACGCAGTATTTT | CSARDGPILTDTQYF
TRBD2 | TRBJ2-7 | TRBV4-2 | - | TGTGCCAGCAGCCACATAGCGGGAGGCCCTGGGGACGAGCAGTACTTC | CASSHIAGGPGDEQYF
- | TRBJ2-5 | TRBV6-5 | few | TGTGCCAGCAGTTACATACAGCAAGAGACCCAGTACTTC | CASSYIQQETQYF
- | TRBJ2-1 | TRBV28 | once | TGTGCCAGCAGTTTATATGGCAGTGAGCAGTTCTTC | CASSLYGSEQFF
- | TRBJ2-6 | TRBV7-9 | - | TGTGCCAGCAGCTTATTGGCCCCAGACTCTGGGGCCAACGTCCTGACTTTC | CASSLLAPDSGANVLTF
- | TRBJ2-2 | TRBV7-9 | - | TGTGCCAGCAGCTTCAGGGGGAACACCGGGGAGCTGTTTTTT | CASSFRGNTGELFF
TRBD2 | TRBJ2-1 | TRBV14 | - | TGTGCCAGCAGCCCTGGCGGGGGAGGCGAGCAGTTCTTC | CASSPGGGGEQFF
TRBD2 | TRBJ2-2 | TRBV19 | - | TGTGCCAGTAATCCTAGCGGGAACACCGGGGAGCTGTTTTTT | CASNPSGNTGELFF
- | TRBJ2-2 | TRBV29-1 | - | TGCAGCGTTGAAGGGGTGGTTGCGGCCGGAGGGACCGGGGAGCTGTTTTTT | CSVEGVVAAGGTGELFF
TRBD1 | TRBJ1-1 | TRBV6-5 | - | TGTGCCAGCAGTTACTCCGGGACAGGGGAAGCGCACACTGAAGCTTTCTTT | CASSYSGTGEAHTEAFF
- | TRBJ2-6 | TRBV27 | - | TGTGCCAGCAGTTTATCCGTCTCTGGGGCCAACGTCCTGACTTTC | CASSLSVSGANVLTF
TRBD1 | TRBJ1-1 | TRBV9 | - | TGTGCCAGCAGCATCCGGGACAGCAACTTGAACACTGAAGCTTTCTTT | CASSIRDSNLNTEAFF
- | TRBJ1-5 | TRBV6-5 | few | TGTGCCAGCAGTTACAGCAGATTTAACAATCAGCCCCAGCATTTT | CASSYSRFNNQPQHF
- | TRBJ1-4 | TRBV19 | - | TGTGCCAGTAGTACGACAGGAAGTAATGAAAAACTGTTTTTT | CASSTTGSNEKLFF
- | TRBJ2-3 | TRBV4-1 | - | TGCGCCAGCAGCCAACATGGGGATACGCAGTATTTT | CASSQHGDTQYF
- | TRBJ2-6 | TRBV6-4 | - | TGTGCCAGCACCCCGGAGGGGGTAGGTGGGGCCAACGTCCTGACTTTC | CASTPEGVGGANVLTF
- | TRBJ2-1 | TRBV2 | few | TGTGCCAGCACCATTGGGTCCTACAATGAGCAGTTCTTC | CASTIGSYNEQFF
TRBD2 | TRBJ2-5 | TRBV6-2/TRBV6-3 | - | TGTGCCAGCAGTTTACTAGCGGATCAAGAGACCCAGTACTTC | CASSLLADQETQYF
- | TRBJ1-5 | TRBV20-1 | - | TGCAGTGCATCGCCCTTATCGGACACCAATCAGCCCCAGCATTTT | CSASPLSDTNQPQHF
TRBD1 | TRBJ1-2 | TRBV6-5 | - | TGTGCCAGCAGTTACACCCCCGGGACAGGGGGCGATGGCTACACCTTC | CASSYTPGTGGDGYTF
- | TRBJ2-5 | TRBV29-1 | - | TGCAGCGGTGAGGGCAGGGGTAGGGGAGAGACCCAGTACTTC | CSGEGRGRGETQYF
TRBD1 | TRBJ2-7 | TRBV27 | - | TGTGCCAGCAGTTTAATGACAGGGGGACACTACGAGCAGTACTTC | CASSLMTGGHYEQYF
- | TRBJ2-7 | TRBV6-2/TRBV6-3 | - | TGTGCCAGCACCGACAGTCTCTACGAGCAGTACTTC | CASTDSLYEQYF
- | TRBJ1-1 | TRBV9 | - | TGTGCCAGCAATGGAGGGGACCACACTGAAGCTTTCTTT | CASNGGDHTEAFF
- | TRBJ1-5 | TRBV6-1 | few | TGTGCCACCGATAACCTGGCCGGCAACAATCAGCCCCAGCATTTT | CATDNLAGNNQPQHF
- | TRBJ1-2 | TRBV12-3/TRBV12-4 | - | TGTGCCAGCAGTCTTCTTGAGGGTGTGGATGGCTACACCTTC | CASSLLEGVDGYTF
- | TRBJ2-2 | TRBV12-5 | - | TGTGCTAGTGCCCTCGGGACCGCGGGGCGGAGGGAGCTGTTTTTT | CASALGTAGRRELFF
- | TRBJ2-7 | TRBV7-9 | - | TGTGCCAGCAGCGCCGCGGATAACGGTCCCTACGAGCAGTACTTC | CASSAADNGPYEQYF
- | TRBJ2-1 | TRBV6-5 | - | TGTGCCAGCAGTTACGAGGGGAATGCCTACAATGAGCAGTTCTTC | CASSYEGNAYNEQFF
- | TRBJ2-3 | TRBV7-8 | - | TGTGCCAGCAGCTTACTGGGGAGCGCGACCGACACAGATACGCAGTATTTT | CASSLLGSATDTDTQYF
- | TRBJ1-1 | TRBV4-1 | - | TGCGCCAGCAGCCAAGATCTTTATTCTGAAGCTTTCTTT | CASSQDLYSEAFF
TRBD1 | TRBJ1-2 | TRBV5-1 | - | TGCGCCAGCAGCTTAAGACAGGGCGGCGACTATGGCTACACCTTC | CASSLRQGGDYGYTF
- | TRBJ1-2 | TRBV27 | few | TGTGCCAGCAGTTCCTCCGCCGGGCTTGACTATGGCTACACCTTC | CASSSSAGLDYGYTF
TRBD2 | TRBJ2-3 | TRBV6-1 | - | TGTGCCAGCAGCTCCGGGACTAGCGTTTTCACAGATACGCAGTATTTT | CASSSGTSVFTDTQYF